This T cell receptor beta chain stems from a study of blood T cell repertoires in COVID-19. In the study overall: Samples taken during acute and convalescent COVID-19 were collected in the United States, Italy and Spain.

The CDR3 extends over 16 amino acids. The ends lost 1 base at V and 4 bases at J; junction bases unmatched: 6. Germline CDR1 LGHNA, CDR2 YNFKEQ. Authors' data handling: Estimated nucleated cell counts came from reference gene primer amplification. Produced via immunoSEQ multiplex PCR; TCRdb's table is partial and in-frame only. V and J calls and clone size are copied from that table; D and trimming were computed from the DNA. The table lists some 70,000 clones, 80% to 90% of them singletons. The sample consisted of peripheral blood. This receptor was identified in a man aged 25 to 45 with acute or convalescent COVID-19. The gene calls are TRBV4-2 and TRBJ2-3; TRBD2 aligns across 9 bases. CDR3 DNA: TGTGCCAGCAGCCAAGTTAGCGGGAGTCGCCCAGATACGCAGTATTTT. Protein product: CASSQVSGSRPDTQYF.